This T cell receptor (beta chain) came from a study of blood T cells in healthy people across ages. Notes on the study in general: Versus aged donors, long-lived donors had higher diversity and more naive CD4+ cells.

With a J-beta primer mix and a sample-barcoded 5' primer, a second PCR ran about 7 to 12 cycles. All cDNA molecules were each tagged by a template-switch adaptor with 12 random nucleotides. TCRdb analysed the 5' RACE reads with MiXCR anew, one entry per CDR3 protein. The profile covers approximately 490,000 distinct CDR3 sequences, with about 25% appearing a single time and roughly 9% taken by the ten largest. This clonotype was counted only a few times. What it binds is unknown. The CDR3 extends over 14 amino acids. V lost 2 bases, J lost 5 bases, and 12 bases lay in between. CDR1 is SEHNR and CDR2 is FQNEAQ in the germline V gene (reference sequence). Separately, the same data were catalogued under a study of T cells of mothers and their children. As reported in that work: Related mother-child pairs shared slightly more overlap than unrelated pairs, but the difference was non-significant.

The genes are TRBV7-9 and TRBJ2-5; D gene unclear. The TCR sequence derives from a boy between 10 and 17 years old in good health. The sequencing input was blood. Written as DNA, the CDR3 is TGTGCCAGCAGCTTAATTAGGACCGCGGAGACCCAGTACTTC. Protein product: CASSLIRTAETQYF.